Each of the 25 T cell receptor beta chains below was sequenced from the same sample in a study of monozygotic twins with cystic fibrosis. Sequencing was performed with immunoSEQ multiplex PCR; in TCRdb, only in-frame clones are kept and a portion is missing. This sample carries some 31,000 clones, roughly 80% of them seen once, and the ten largest clones take 0.88%. The sequenced sample consisted of blood. The receptors shown here come from a girl aged 2-10 years with cystic fibrosis.

This rearrangement joins TRBV5-4 to TRBJ1-6, with TRBD1 matching 8 bases. Losses at the gene ends were 4 bases for V and 7 bases for J; bases not matched to a gene: 16. This CDR3 contains 18 residues. From germline, CDR1 is SGHNT and CDR2 YYREEE (reference sequence). CDR3 DNA: TGTGCCAGCAGCACCGGGACAGGACATTCTTCCTTCAATTCACCCCTCCACTTT. Its translation is CASSTGTGHSSFNSPLHF.

The rearrangement links TRBV15 to TRBJ1-1; 8 positions match TRBD1. Germline V gene lookup returns CDR1 LNHNV and CDR2 YYDKDF (reference sequence). The V gene end was trimmed by 0 bases and the J gene end by 5 bases; junction bases not matched to a gene: 5. This CDR3 has 15 amino acids. In DNA, the CDR3 is TGTGCCACCAGCAGAGATTCAGGGGGCGGGACTGAAGCTTTCTTT. It specifies CATSRDSGGGTEAFF.

This clone was recorded only once. The V gene is TRBV2, the J gene TRBJ1-5; 8 bases are a match to TRBD1. This CDR3 is built from 16 residues. The germline CDR1 and CDR2 sequences are SNHLY and FYNNEI. V trimming: 6 bases; J trimming: 0 bases; junction bases outside the gene matches: 7. This chain's CDR3 is CASRLQGGYSNQPQHF. CDR3 nucleotide sequence: TGTGCCAGCAGGTTACAGGGGGGGTATAGCAATCAGCCCCAGCATTTT.

This chain uses TRBV2 with TRBJ1-4, with 10 bases fitting TRBD1. From germline, CDR1 is SNHLY and CDR2 FYNNEI. J was trimmed by 8 bases and V by 7 bases; bases with no gene match: 10. The CDR3 consists of 15 residues. CDR3 loop: CASKIWGQGSEKLFF. Here the CDR3 DNA reads TGTGCCAGCAAGATATGGGGACAGGGGTCGGAAAAACTGTTTTTT.

The gene calls are TRBV20-1 and TRBJ1-2; D is uncertain. Per the germline V gene, CDR1 is DFQATT and CDR2 is SNEGSKA (reference sequence). V gave up 3 bases and J gave up 7 bases, with 9 bases separating them. The CDR3 runs 11 residues. The CDR3 sequence: CSASSIFGYTF. As DNA, the CDR3 is TGCAGTGCTAGCTCCATTTTTGGCTACACCTTC.

The chain links TRBV27 to TRBJ2-1, with TRBD2 identical over 11 bases. This CDR3 is 16 amino acids long. V gave up 3 bases and J gave up 5 bases; unmatched junction bases: 6. CDR1 and CDR2 from the germline V gene are MNHEY and SMNVEV (reference sequence). This CDR3 is CASSLFGTSGHNEQFF. The DNA for the CDR3 is TGTGCCAGCAGTTTGTTCGGGACTAGCGGACACAATGAGCAGTTCTTC.

This sequence joins TRBV5-6 and TRBJ1-2; 7 bases fit TRBD1. Germline values: CDR1 SGHDT, CDR2 YYEEEE. The V segment lost 3 bases and the J segment 2 bases; nucleotides outside the gene matches: 1. The CDR3 is made up of 13 amino acids. Written as DNA, the CDR3 is TGTGCCAGCAGCTGGACAGGAAACTATGGCTACACCTTC. Amino acid sequence: CASSWTGNYGYTF.

The J gene is TRBJ1-1, the V gene TRBV30; D is unresolved. The CDR3 has 12 amino acids. With 8 bases removed from V and 1 base from J, the gap between germline ends came to 11 bases. Per germline, CDR1 GTSNPN and CDR2 SVGIG (reference sequence). Written as DNA, the CDR3 is TGTGCCCATGATAGAGCGAACACTGAAGCTTTCTTT. This gives the protein CAHDRANTEAFF.

This sequence joins TRBV30 and TRBJ1-1; D unresolved. This CDR3 has 13 residues. In germline, CDR1 is GTSNPN, CDR2 SVGIG (reference sequence). V lost 0 bases and J 6 bases, leaving 11 bases between the germline ends. This CDR3 reads CAWSVKGFPEAFF. Here the CDR3 DNA reads TGTGCCTGGAGTGTCAAGGGATTTCCTGAAGCTTTCTTT.

This clone has only one observation. V and J are TRBV5-1 and TRBJ1-4; 7 bases are a match to TRBD1. The CDR3 loop spans 15 amino acids. V was clipped by 4 bases and J by 2 bases; unmatched bases: 5. CDR1 is SGHRS and CDR2 is YFSETQ in the germline V gene. This chain's CDR3 is CASSVDRVTNEKLFF. CDR3 in DNA: TGCGCCAGCAGCGTCGACAGGGTGACTAATGAAAAACTGTTTTTT.

The genes are TRBV15 and TRBJ1-5, with 7 nucleotides matching TRBD1. CDR3 length: 14 amino acids. Losses at the gene ends were 3 bases for V and 4 bases for J; bases not matched to a gene: 3. Germline V gives CDR1 LNHNV, CDR2 YYDKDF (reference sequence). The CDR3 region is CATSSQGVNQPQHF. CDR3 bases: TGTGCCACCAGCAGCCAGGGGGTGAATCAGCCCCAGCATTTT. The full variable domain, rest sourced from reference TRBV15 and TRBJ1-5, is DAMVIQNPRYQVTQFGKPVTLSCSQTLNHNVMYWYQQKSSQAPKLLFHYYDKDFNNEADTPDNFQSRRPNTSFCFLDIRSPGLGDTAMYLCATSSQGVNQPQHFGDGTRLSIL.

This rearrangement joins TRBV10-1 to TRBJ2-2; D is undetermined. The CDR3 is 13 residues long. The germline V and J ends were trimmed by 0 bases and 8 bases, with 7 bases remaining between them. Germline V lookup: CDR1 WNHNN, CDR2 SYGVQD (reference sequence). The CDR3 bases are TGCGCCAGCAGTGAGTCTCCCGAGGGGGAGCTGTTTTTT. It translates to CASSESPEGELFF.

This chain joins TRBV14 and TRBJ2-7, with 7 bases that match TRBD2. The length of the CDR3 is 17 residues. CDR1 and CDR2 from the germline V gene are SGHDN and FVKESK. Trimming cost V 4 bases and J 2 bases; bases outside gene matches: 14. CDR3 residues: CASSLQLGRGSTYEQYF. In DNA form, the CDR3 reads TGTGCCAGCAGCCTCCAATTAGGGCGGGGGTCGACCTACGAGCAGTACTTC.

This clone was recorded only once. The chain carries TRBV5-4 and TRBJ1-1; 7 bases are shared with TRBD1. The V and J ends lost 3 bases and 1 base, in that order; junction bases with no gene match: 9. CDR1 and CDR2 (germline): SGHNT, YYREEE (reference sequence). The CDR3 has 16 residues. CDR3 loop: CASSSPRQGWNTEAFF. In nucleotides, the CDR3 is TGTGCCAGCAGCTCTCCCAGACAGGGATGGAACACTGAAGCTTTCTTT.

The rearrangement joins TRBV28 to TRBJ1-1; a weak D match, TRBD1 (6 bases). V lost 6 bases, J lost 4 bases, and 18 bases lay in between. The CDR3 runs 15 residues. Germline-derived CDR1 and CDR2 are MDHEN and SYDVKM. The CDR3 here is CASRIITGSGTEAFF. The DNA for the CDR3 is TGTGCCAGCAGGATCATCACAGGGTCGGGCACTGAAGCTTTCTTT.

V usage is TRBV21-1 and J usage is TRBJ2-7; the table calls TRBD1, which could not be checked here. TRBV21-1 is a listed pseudogene. This CDR3 comprises 12 residues. CDR3 sequence reads: CASSGQGHEQYF. The CDR3 bases are TGTGCCAGCAGCGGACAGGGGCACGAGCAGTACTTC.

Concerning this clone: The sample carries other DNA sequences with the same CDR3. The chain is built from TRBV9 and TRBJ1-1; D remains unclear. V lost 0 bases to trimming and J lost 2 bases, with 8 bases between them. The CDR3 is made up of 14 amino acids. Germline CDR1 and CDR2: SGDLS and YYNGEE. CDR3: CASSVEAGNTEAFF. For the CDR3, the DNA is TGTGCCAGCAGCGTAGAAGCCGGTAACACTGAAGCTTTCTTT.

This clone was picked up one time. The chain combines TRBV30 with TRBJ1-5, with unresolved D. V lost 3 bases and J lost 0, with 21 bases in between. Germline CDR1 reads GTSNPN; CDR2 reads SVGIG (reference sequence). This CDR3 has 18 residues. The CDR3 nucleotides read TGTGCCTGGAGATCGAAGGACCCGAATTTTTATAGCAATCAGCCCCAGCATTTT. Translating it yields CAWRSKDPNFYSNQPQHF.

The chain carries TRBV27 and TRBJ2-1; D not resolved. Germline V gene sequence: CDR1 MNHEY, CDR2 SMNVEV (reference sequence). With 3 bases removed from V and 3 bases from J, the gap between germline ends came to 0 bases. The CDR3 has 11 residues. The chain's CDR3 is CASSFYNEQFF. The CDR3, as DNA: TGTGCCAGCAGTTTCTACAATGAGCAGTTCTTC.

The V gene is TRBV9, the J gene TRBJ2-1, with a possible D match to TRBD1 (5 bases). V lost 5 bases to trimming and J lost 7 bases, with 13 bases between them. From germline, CDR1 is SGDLS and CDR2 YYNGEE. There are 13 residues in the CDR3. CDR3 DNA sequence: TGTGCCAGCAGACGATGGGGCGTTAATGAGCAGTTCTTC. Translation gives CASRRWGVNEQFF.

V gene TRBV5-6 combines with J gene TRBJ1-1; D is undetermined. Germline CDR1 is SGHDT and CDR2 is YYEEEE. Trimming took off 4 bases at V and 6 bases at J, with 16 bases between the two ends. CDR3 length equals 14 residues. The CDR3: CASSPSFGIAEAFF. The CDR3 nucleotides read TGTGCCAGCAGCCCCAGTTTCGGGATTGCTGAAGCTTTCTTT. The variable domain in full, completed from reference TRBV5-6 and TRBJ1-1, reads DAGVTQSPTHLIKTRGQQVTLRCSPKSGHDTVSWYQQALGQGPQFIFQYYEEEERQRGNFPDRFSGHQFPNYSSELNVNALLLGDSALYLCASSPSFGIAEAFFGQGTRLTVV.

DNA of the CDR3: TGTGCCAGCAGTGAGTCGCCGGAGAAAAACAATGAGCAGTTCTTC. Encoded protein: CASSESPEKNNEQFF. The J gene is TRBJ2-1, the V gene TRBV6-4; no clear D. Germline V gene data show CDR1 as MRHNA and CDR2 as SNTAGT. The length of the CDR3 is 15 residues. Trimming removed 3 bases from V and 5 bases from J, with 14 bases in between.

The chain employs TRBV5-6 and TRBJ1-1; tentatively, D is TRBD1 (6 bases). Per germline, CDR1 SGHDT and CDR2 YYEEEE. The V gene lost 0 bases and the J gene lost 3 bases, with 15 bases spanning the gap. The CDR3 length is 16 residues. The CDR3 nucleotides read TGTGCCAGCAGCTTGGCCGTGGGGGCGGCGGACACTGAAGCTTTCTTT. Translated, it gives CASSLAVGAADTEAFF.

This chain connects TRBV15 to TRBJ2-7, with 9 bases aligning to TRBD2. CDR3 length: 12 amino acids. The ends lost 1 base at V and 9 bases at J; junction bases unmatched: 1. Germline V gene sequence: CDR1 LNHNV, CDR2 YYDKDF (reference sequence). CDR3 sequence reads: CATSRGGGVQYF. The CDR3 DNA is TGTGCCACCAGCAGAGGCGGGGGGGTGCAGTACTTC. Supplemented by reference TRBV15 and TRBJ2-7, the full variable domain reads DAMVIQNPRYQVTQFGKPVTLSCSQTLNHNVMYWYQQKSSQAPKLLFHYYDKDFNNEADTPDNFQSRRPNTSFCFLDIRSPGLGDTAMYLCATSRGGGVQYFGPGTRLTVT.

The chain's CDR3 is CASSESQQGREQYF. CDR3 bases: TGCGCCAGCAGTGAGTCTCAACAGGGGAGAGAGCAGTACTTC. This sequence joins TRBV10-1 and TRBJ2-7; TRBD1 agrees at 7 bases. The CDR3 covers 14 residues. Germline values: CDR1 WNHNN, CDR2 SYGVQD (reference sequence). Germline trimming cut 0 bases from V and 7 bases from J; bases unmatched to any gene: 6.